The 30 T cell receptor beta chains below were found in one sample sequenced in a study of long-term antiretroviral therapy in people with HIV. The libraries were made with immunoSEQ v3.0 at survey level. The table came from immunoSEQ multiplex PCR; TCRdb's copy has only in-frame clones and leaves some out. The repertoire includes 10,000 to 15,000 clones, approximately 80% of them detected once, and roughly an eighth sits in the top ten. Sequences were derived from unsorted PBMCs, sampled 1.3 years after starting antiretroviral therapy. These receptors originate from a woman aged 18-35 years with HIV.

Points on this clone: Other DNA sequences of this sample code for an identical CDR3. This chain links TRBV4-3 with TRBJ2-2; D gene ambiguous. V lost 5 bases and J lost 7, with 8 bases in between. Germline CDR1 is LGHNA and CDR2 is YSLEER. The CDR3 length is 12 residues. CDR3 region: CASSKLGGELFF. CDR3 DNA sequence: TGCGCCAGCAGCAAGTTGGGCGGGGAGCTGTTTTTT.

A single count supports this clone. CDR3 coding DNA: TGTGCCAGCAGGCCGGACAGCCATAACTATGGCTACACCTTC. Its translation: CASRPDSHNYGYTF. The chain links TRBV7-9 to TRBJ1-2; possible D gene TRBD1, 6 bases. The ends were cut back, 6 bases at V and 1 base at J, with 12 bases in the middle. Germline lookup yields CDR1 SEHNR and CDR2 FQNEAQ (reference sequence). The CDR3 is 14 residues long.

The chain recombines TRBV2 with TRBJ2-5; no definite D call. V was clipped by 6 bases and J by 3 bases, with 8 bases between them. The CDR3 extends over 12 amino acids. Germline V gives CDR1 SNHLY, CDR2 FYNNEI. This chain's CDR3 is CASRDPKETQYF. The CDR3 region has the DNA TGTGCCAGCAGGGACCCGAAAGAGACCCAGTACTTC.

The chain combines TRBV20-1 with TRBJ1-1; D is undetermined. CDR1 and CDR2 (germline): DFQATT, SNEGSKA (reference sequence). Between the trimmed V and J ends, which lost 1 base and 3 bases, there was a span of 3 bases. This CDR3 has 11 residues. CDR3 nucleotide sequence: TGCAGTGCTAGAGTCTACACTGAAGCTTTCTTT. As protein: CSARVYTEAFF.

The chain combines TRBV6-1 with TRBJ1-4, with 8 nucleotides matching TRBD1. Germline V gene data show CDR1 as MNHNS and CDR2 as SASEGT. CDR3 size: 15 residues. Losses at the gene ends were 7 bases for V and 8 bases for J; bases not matched to a gene: 12. The CDR3 DNA follows: TGTGCCAGCAAAGAAGACCAGGGGGCAGGGGAAAAACTGTTTTTT. Protein: CASKEDQGAGEKLFF.

The chain uses TRBV5-1 and TRBJ2-7, with TRBD1 identical over 9 bases. This CDR3 spans 15 amino acids. V lost 4 bases and J lost 5; bases outside the gene matches: 10. Germline V lookup: CDR1 SGHRS, CDR2 YFSETQ. Here the CDR3 reads CASSPRDRAGNEQYF. CDR3 nucleotides: TGCGCCAGCAGCCCCCGGGACAGGGCCGGAAACGAGCAGTACTTC.

This chain uses TRBV9 with TRBJ1-1; 7 nucleotides align to TRBD1. V trimming: 0 bases; J trimming: 1 base; junction bases outside the gene matches: 3. The V gene's germline CDR1 is SGDLS and CDR2 YYNGEE. The CDR3 runs 15 residues. DNA of the CDR3: TGTGCCAGCAGCGTAGGGGGGACAGCGAACACTGAAGCTTTCTTT. Its protein product is CASSVGGTANTEAFF.

This chain joins TRBV13 and TRBJ1-2, with 8 bases identical to TRBD1. CDR1 PRHDT and CDR2 FYEKMQ come from the germline V gene (reference sequence). The CDR3 runs to 16 residues. V lost 0 bases and J lost 10; bases outside the gene matches: 13. CDR3 sequence (DNA): TGTGCCAGCAGCTTAGGCCTAAAGGTACAGGGGGGGTCCTACACCTTC. Its protein product is CASSLGLKVQGGSYTF.

The chain is built from TRBV5-1 and TRBJ2-7; 10 nucleotides match TRBD2. Germline CDR1 and CDR2: SGHRS and YFSETQ. V dropped 0 bases and J dropped 2; count of bases not matched to a gene: 5. This CDR3 spans 16 amino acids. This CDR3 reads CASSLAGTSDPYEQYF. The DNA of the CDR3 is TGCGCCAGCAGCTTGGCCGGGACTAGCGACCCCTACGAGCAGTACTTC.

V is TRBV7-3 and J is TRBJ2-7, with D perhaps TRBD1 or TRBD2 (7 bases each). The V and J ends lost 2 bases and 2 bases respectively, with 13 bases between them. Germline V lookup: CDR1 SGHTA, CDR2 FQGTGA. This CDR3 has 15 residues. CDR3 in amino acids: CASSLQGGQTYEQYF. CDR3 in DNA: TGTGCCAGCAGCTTACAGGGGGGGCAAACCTACGAGCAGTACTTC.

The CDR3 DNA reads as TGCAGCGTTGCTTGGGGCAAGGGTGGCTACACCTTC. Translating gives CSVAWGKGGYTF. The rearrangement uses TRBV29-1 and TRBJ1-2, with D perhaps matching TRBD1 (5 bases). The CDR3 loop spans 12 amino acids. Trimming removed 4 bases from V and 7 bases from J, with 13 bases in between. Germline CDR1 is SQVTM and CDR2 is ANQGSEA. The full variable domain, completed using reference TRBV29-1 and TRBJ1-2, is SAVISQKPSRDICQRGTSLTIQCQVDSQVTMMFWYRQQPGQSLTLIATANQGSEATYESGFVIDKFPISRPNLTFSTLTVSNMSPEDSSIYLCSVAWGKGGYTFGSGTRLTVV.

This chain uses TRBV23-1 with TRBJ1-2, with TRBD1 as a possible D gene (6 bases). TRBV23-1 is filed as an ORF, its function uncertain. Trimming removed 8 bases from V and 9 bases from J, with 10 bases in between. The CDR3 is made up of 10 amino acids. CDR3 region: CASGQFRYTF. CDR3 DNA sequence: TGCGCCAGCGGACAGTTTCGCTACACCTTC.

The V gene is TRBV6-1, the J gene TRBJ2-5, with D tentatively TRBD1 (5 bases). Trimming pared 7 bases from V and 5 bases from J, leaving 14 bases between. Germline V gives CDR1 MNHNS, CDR2 SASEGT. CDR3 length: 13 residues. CDR3 sequence: CASTTGPWETQYF. CDR3 bases: TGTGCCAGCACCACAGGCCCATGGGAGACCCAGTACTTC.

The chain joins TRBV7-8 to TRBJ1-4, with 12 nucleotides matching TRBD1. This CDR3 contains 18 residues. With V trimmed by 4 bases and J by 7 bases, 13 bases remained unmatched. Germline CDR1 SGHVS, CDR2 FQNEAQ. Written as DNA, the CDR3 is TGTGCCAGCAGCTCCCTGCCGGGACAGGGGGCAGAATTTGAAAAACTGTTTTTT. Amino acids: CASSSLPGQGAEFEKLFF.

The chain couples TRBV7-2 to TRBJ2-7; no reliable D call. V lost 4 bases and J 3 bases, leaving 7 bases between the germline ends. There are 12 residues in the CDR3. The germline CDR1 and CDR2 sequences are SGHTA and FQGNSA. The CDR3 here is CASSSQIYEQYF. In DNA form, the CDR3 reads TGTGCCAGCAGCTCACAGATCTACGAGCAGTACTTC.

The chain employs TRBV6-1 and TRBJ1-1; D is undetermined. The germline gives CDR1 MNHNS, CDR2 SASEGT. Trimming removed 6 bases at V and 4 bases at J, with 18 bases between. The CDR3 extends over 15 amino acids. Here the CDR3 DNA reads TGTGCCAGCAGACCCGGTTCTGAGTCGTTCACTGAAGCTTTCTTT. Amino acid sequence: CASRPGSESFTEAFF.

The rearrangement uses TRBV19 and TRBJ1-3, with TRBD1 identical over 7 bases. The CDR3 spans 14 residues. Germline V gives CDR1 LNHDA, CDR2 SQIVND (reference sequence). V dropped 5 bases and J dropped 2; count of bases not matched to a gene: 3. The CDR3 bases are TGTGCCAGTAGTTCGACAGGGCCTGGAAACACCATATATTTT. Translation: CASSSTGPGNTIYF.

The genes are TRBV19 and TRBJ2-7; the match to TRBD1 covers 7 bases. CDR1 LNHDA and CDR2 SQIVND come from the germline V gene (reference sequence). V shed 3 bases, J shed 2 bases, and the junction held 7 bases outside the gene matches. This CDR3 spans 15 amino acids. DNA of the CDR3: TGTGCCAGTAGTATTTTTTACAGGGGCCCCTACGAGCAGTACTTC. It codes for CASSIFYRGPYEQYF. The variable domain in full, with the rest retrieved from reference TRBV19 and TRBJ2-7, is DGGITQSPKYLFRKEGQNVTLSCEQNLNHDAMYWYRQDPGQGLRLIYYSQIVNDFQKGDIAEGYSVSREKKESFPLTVTSAQKNPTAFYLCASSIFYRGPYEQYFGPGTRLTVT.

V gene TRBV2 combines with J gene TRBJ1-5; tentatively, D is TRBD1 (6 bases). Trimming stripped 6 bases from V and 5 bases from J, with 14 bases between. The CDR3 spans 14 residues. CDR1 and CDR2 (germline): SNHLY, FYNNEI. CDR3 in DNA: TGTGCCAGCAGCAAAACAGGGCCTGATCAGCCCCAGCATTTT. This translates into CASSKTGPDQPQHF.

This clone was observed once. V is TRBV14 and J is TRBJ1-1; D possibly corresponds to TRBD1 (5 bases). CDR1 and CDR2 from the germline V gene are SGHDN and FVKESK. The V end lost 5 bases, the J end lost 1 base, and 8 bases lay between the germline ends. The CDR3 has 13 residues. The CDR3 nucleotides read TGTGCCAGCAGCTGGGACGGGAACACTGAAGCTTTCTTT. Its translation is CASSWDGNTEAFF.

The CDR3 loop reads CASTRPGRTNTEAFF. The CDR3 DNA is TGTGCCAGCACCAGACCAGGACGGACTAACACTGAAGCTTTCTTT. The chain carries TRBV11-2 and TRBJ1-1; D gene ambiguous. The V and J ends lost 7 bases and 2 bases respectively, with 17 bases between them. The CDR3 is 15 amino acids. CDR1 is SGHAT and CDR2 is FQNNGV in the germline V gene.

The genes are TRBV2 and TRBJ1-4; 10 bases agree with TRBD1. Unmatched junction bases numbered 7, after V lost 2 bases and J lost 1 base. CDR3 length: 18 amino acids. Germline values: CDR1 SNHLY, CDR2 FYNNEI. The CDR3 bases are TGTGCCAGCAGTGAAATGTATGGGGACAGGGGAACTAATGAAAAACTGTTTTTT. Protein product: CASSEMYGDRGTNEKLFF.

There are a few counts of this clone. The J gene is TRBJ1-5, the V gene TRBV9; D is perhaps TRBD1 (5 bases). V was clipped by 3 bases and J by 0 bases, with 7 bases between them. CDR1 is SGDLS and CDR2 is YYNGEE in the germline V gene. This CDR3 contains 14 residues. For the CDR3, the DNA is TGTGCCAGCAGCGGAGACAGTAGCAATCAGCCCCAGCATTTT. It encodes CASSGDSSNQPQHF.

V and J are TRBV11-2 and TRBJ2-1; D may be TRBD1 (5 bases). The V and J ends lost 5 bases and 8 bases respectively, with 22 bases between them. In germline, CDR1 is SGHAT, CDR2 FQNNGV. The CDR3 contains 16 residues. The CDR3 is CASSPLVGERTDEQFF. Written as DNA, the CDR3 is TGTGCCAGCAGCCCTCTCGTAGGGGAAAGGACCGATGAGCAGTTCTTC.

V and J are TRBV11-3 and TRBJ2-2, with a possible D match to TRBD2 (6 bases). Trimming removed 7 bases at V and 6 bases at J, with 18 bases between. This CDR3 has 15 residues. Germline assignment: CDR1 SGHNT and CDR2 YENEEA. CDR3 region: CASTFAPGGAGELFF. CDR3 sequence (DNA): TGTGCCAGCACCTTCGCCCCCGGGGGTGCCGGGGAGCTGTTTTTT.

The chain carries TRBV28 and TRBJ2-4; D is tentatively TRBD1 or TRBD2 (5 bases each). There are 14 residues in the CDR3. Germline V lookup: CDR1 MDHEN, CDR2 SYDVKM. V gave up 3 bases and J gave up 7 bases, with 13 bases separating them. CDR3 in DNA: TGTGCCAGCAGTTTCGGGGCTCAAGGGAACATTCAGTACTTC. Translated: CASSFGAQGNIQYF.

The J gene is TRBJ2-3, the V gene TRBV7-9; 8 bases are a match to TRBD2. The CDR3 length is 16 residues. Germline loops: CDR1 SEHNR, CDR2 FQNEAQ (reference sequence). V shed 4 bases, J shed 6 bases, and the junction held 12 bases outside the gene matches. The CDR3 loop reads CASSWDLAGRGDTQYF. DNA for the CDR3: TGTGCCAGCAGCTGGGACTTAGCGGGGCGGGGGGATACGCAGTATTTT.

The rearrangement links TRBV6-6 to TRBJ2-2; D remains ambiguous. V dropped 0 bases and J dropped 8 bases, with 13 bases sitting between them. This CDR3 has 15 residues. CDR1 is MNHNY, CDR2 SVGAGI, per germline (reference sequence). The CDR3 loop reads CASSYSITTRGELFF. As DNA, the CDR3 is TGTGCCAGCAGTTACTCCATAACCACGAGGGGGGAGCTGTTTTTT.

The J gene is TRBJ2-3, the V gene TRBV2, with 10 positions matching TRBD1. V dropped 6 bases and J dropped 4; count of bases not matched to a gene: 7. This CDR3 spans 15 amino acids. Germline lookup yields CDR1 SNHLY and CDR2 FYNNEI. The CDR3 protein is CASRAGTGDADTQYF. In DNA form, the CDR3 reads TGTGCCAGCAGAGCCGGGACAGGGGATGCAGATACGCAGTATTTT.

The chain recombines TRBV5-1 with TRBJ2-3, with TRBD2 identical over 11 bases. This CDR3 is built from 15 residues. Losses at the gene ends were 4 bases for V and 2 bases for J; bases not matched to a gene: 3. The V gene's germline CDR1 is SGHRS and CDR2 YFSETQ. The DNA for the CDR3 is TGCGCCAGCAGCGTGGGACTAGCGGACACAGATACGCAGTATTTT. Translating it yields CASSVGLADTDTQYF.